The 26 T cell receptor beta chains below all came from one sample that was sequenced in a study of shared clonotypes between healthy human individuals (dated by TCRdb to 2018 to 2020). Library method: the immunoSEQ multiplex PCR assay. In its TCRdb copy, this immuneACCESS table keeps in-frame sequences only and misses some clones. Where compared with another copy, unresolved V genes explain less than half of these, and the others have no known cause. The sample contains under 200,000 clones, roughly 91% of them found a single time. The ten most abundant clones make up 0.067% of the sample. Sequencing input: naive CD4+ T cells sorted from blood. The intended sense of this specimen's cell subset or site label: CD45RA+ positively selected. These receptors were obtained from a woman between 25 and 40 years old in good health.

The count of this clone is one. This chain connects TRBV20-1 to TRBJ1-2; maybe TRBD1 (5 bases). The V end lost 6 bases, the J end lost 10 bases, and 15 bases lay between the germline ends. The CDR3 spans 11 residues. Germline CDR1 and CDR2: DFQATT and SNEGSKA (reference sequence). CDR3 sequence: CSAWAPGVYTF. For the CDR3, the DNA is TGCAGTGCCTGGGCCCCGGGGGTCTACACCTTC.

The chain uses TRBV19 and TRBJ1-1; D is unresolved. The V end was cut by 1 base, the J end by 5 bases, with 11 bases between. The CDR3 is 14 amino acids. Germline V gene data show CDR1 as LNHDA and CDR2 as SQIVND (reference sequence). The CDR3 bases are TGTGCCAGTAGTATAGGTCAAAGCGGTACTGAAGCTTTCTTT. It codes for CASSIGQSGTEAFF.

This clone came up once. The chain is built from TRBV5-1 and TRBJ1-2; 11 bases are shared with TRBD1. The CDR3 length is 16 residues. V dropped 4 bases and J dropped 4; count of bases not matched to a gene: 9. Germline V gene data show CDR1 as SGHRS and CDR2 as YFSETQ. DNA for the CDR3: TGCGCCAGCAGCCTAAATGGACAGGGGGCGCCCTATGGCTACACCTTC. This sequence encodes CASSLNGQGAPYGYTF.

As DNA, the CDR3 is TGTGCCAGCAGCTTGCGGGGACTAGCATACGAGCAGTACTTC. Translated, it gives CASSLRGLAYEQYF. The chain recombines TRBV5-6 with TRBJ2-7; 9 nucleotides match TRBD2. V lost 1 base, J lost 4 bases, and 3 bases stayed unmatched. CDR1 is SGHDT, CDR2 YYEEEE, per germline. The CDR3 length is 14 residues.

The chain couples TRBV5-4 to TRBJ2-7, with no clear D. CDR3 length equals 14 residues. V lost 4 bases and J lost 6, with 17 bases in between. The germline gives CDR1 SGHNT, CDR2 YYREEE (reference sequence). This CDR3 reads CASSSNPGLGEQYF. DNA of the CDR3: TGTGCCAGCAGCAGTAACCCGGGCTTAGGCGAGCAGTACTTC.

J is TRBJ2-2 and V is TRBV7-7; possible D gene TRBD2, 6 bases. The CDR3 contains 16 residues. Germline CDR1 SSHAT, CDR2 FNYEAQ (reference sequence). The V end lost 0 bases, the J end lost 3 bases, and 11 bases lay between the germline ends. In DNA, the CDR3 is TGTGCCAGCAGCTTAGCGTGGGGGGTCGACACCGGGGAGCTGTTTTTT. It encodes CASSLAWGVDTGELFF. Drawing the rest from reference TRBV7-7 and TRBJ2-2, the complete variable domain is GAGVSQSPRYKVTKRGQDVTLRCDPISSHATLYWYQQALGQGPEFLTYFNYEAQPDKSGLPSDRFSAERPEGSISTLTIQRTEQRDSAMYRCASSLAWGVDTGELFFGEGSRLTVL.

Only a few counts were recorded for this clone. The chain is built from TRBV30 and TRBJ2-7; D is tentatively TRBD1 or TRBD2 (6 bases each). V dropped 1 base and J dropped 0 bases, with 13 bases sitting between them. The V gene's germline CDR1 is GTSNPN and CDR2 SVGIG (reference sequence). This CDR3 contains 15 residues. Written as DNA, the CDR3 is TGTGCCTGGAGTGAGGGGGTAGCGGTCTCCTACGAGCAGTACTTC. Residues: CAWSEGVAVSYEQYF.

The chain has TRBV19 and TRBJ2-7; the D gene is possibly TRBD1 (6 bases). V lost 4 bases to trimming and J lost 5 bases, with 18 bases between them. CDR3 size: 15 residues. Germline V lookup: CDR1 LNHDA, CDR2 SQIVND (reference sequence). This chain's CDR3 is CASSTRTAYAHEQYF. The CDR3 nucleotides read TGTGCCAGTAGTACTCGGACAGCGTATGCGCACGAGCAGTACTTC.

V usage is TRBV28 and J usage is TRBJ2-6; perhaps TRBD1 as D (5 bases). Germline V gene sequence: CDR1 MDHEN, CDR2 SYDVKM. The CDR3 covers 15 residues. V lost 7 bases to trimming and J lost 4 bases, with 14 bases between them. CDR3 in amino acids: CASKTAQGGANVLTF. In DNA form, the CDR3 reads TGTGCCAGCAAGACAGCCCAGGGAGGGGCCAACGTCCTGACTTTC.

A note on this clone: It is unclear where the CDR3 begins or ends on the DNA, so no DNA is shown, and the CDR3 is as TCRdb lists it. The chain links TRBV19 to TRBJ1-5; the D call in the table, TRBD1, was not verified against the DNA. Germline CDR1 and CDR2: LNHDA and SQIVND (reference sequence). Termini included, the CDR3 measures 15 amino acids. This CDR3 is CASSILADSNQPQHF.

This chain uses TRBV5-1 with TRBJ2-7, with D perhaps TRBD1 (5 bases). Germline V gene lookup returns CDR1 SGHRS and CDR2 YFSETQ. The V and J ends lost 4 bases and 2 bases respectively, with 10 bases between them. There are 13 residues in the CDR3. The CDR3: CASSPSGTYEQYF. DNA of the CDR3: TGCGCCAGCAGCCCTTCAGGGACCTACGAGCAGTACTTC.

The V call is TRBV29-1, the J call TRBJ1-1; weak D call: TRBD1 (6 bases). Looked up from germline, CDR1 is SQVTM and CDR2 is ANQGSEA. V shed 6 bases and J shed 1 base, with 12 bases lying between them. The CDR3 extends over 13 amino acids. The CDR3 here is CSVTGTKNTEAFF. As DNA, the CDR3 is TGCAGCGTAACCGGGACAAAGAACACTGAAGCTTTCTTT.

The V gene is TRBV29-1, the J gene TRBJ2-7; D ambiguous. CDR3 length: 11 residues. Germline CDR1 SQVTM, CDR2 ANQGSEA. V lost 4 bases, J lost 6 bases, and 10 bases lay in between. The chain's CDR3 is CSVVSGREQYF. CDR3 DNA sequence: TGCAGCGTTGTTTCTGGGCGCGAGCAGTACTTC.

Only one count was recorded for this clone. V gene TRBV30 combines with J gene TRBJ1-5, with D possibly matching TRBD1 (6 bases). Germline V CDR1 and CDR2: GTSNPN, SVGIG (reference sequence). The CDR3 is made up of 15 amino acids. Trimming stripped 1 base from V and 3 bases from J, with 13 bases between. The CDR3 is CAWSGQARINQPQHF. As DNA, the CDR3 is TGTGCCTGGAGTGGACAGGCTCGGATCAATCAGCCCCAGCATTTT.

This clone is a singleton in its sample. The chain recombines TRBV7-6 with TRBJ2-2; 7 nucleotides line up with TRBD2. Germline-derived CDR1 and CDR2 are SGHVS and FNYEAQ. V shed 3 bases, J shed 1 base, and the junction held 5 bases outside the gene matches. The CDR3 spans 16 residues. The CDR3, as DNA: TGTGCCAGCAGCTTTGCTAGCGGAGTGAACACCGGGGAGCTGTTTTTT. Encoded protein: CASSFASGVNTGELFF.

V gene TRBV6-6 combines with J gene TRBJ1-5; 7 positions match TRBD1. There are 15 residues in the CDR3. Germline V gene data show CDR1 as MNHNY and CDR2 as SVGAGI (reference sequence). Unmatched junction bases numbered 9, after V lost 6 bases and J lost 4 bases. The CDR3 DNA reads as TGTGCCAGCAGGTCGACAGGGATCGGGAATCAGCCCCAGCATTTT. Translating it yields CASRSTGIGNQPQHF.

CDR3 nucleotides: TGTGCCACCAGCAGAGATTTTGGGGGCGCCGGGGAGACCCAGTACTTC. Translated: CATSRDFGGAGETQYF. The chain combines TRBV15 with TRBJ2-5; D is possibly TRBD1 (6 bases). Germline CDR1 is LNHNV and CDR2 is YYDKDF (reference sequence). V gave up 0 bases and J gave up 5 bases, with 16 bases separating them. This CDR3 is built from 16 residues.

The V and J genes are TRBV28 and TRBJ2-7; a weak D match, TRBD2 (5 bases). There are 14 residues in the CDR3. Looked up from germline, CDR1 is MDHEN and CDR2 is SYDVKM. V was cut by 7 bases and J by 6 bases, with 19 bases left in between. CDR3 residues: CASNSVGSRSEQYF. The CDR3 DNA sequence: TGTGCCAGCAACTCCGTAGGGAGTCGGAGCGAGCAGTACTTC. Using reference TRBV28 and TRBJ2-7 for the parts outside the CDR3, the full variable domain is DVKVTQSSRYLVKRTGEKVFLECVQDMDHENMFWYRQDPGLGLRLIYFSYDVKMKEKGDIPEGYSVSREKKERFSLILESASTNQTSMYLCASNSVGSRSEQYFGPGTRLTVT.

The chain uses TRBV18 and TRBJ1-4, with D possibly matching TRBD1 (5 bases). The V end was cut by 1 base, the J end by 7 bases, with 10 bases between. In germline, CDR1 is KGHSH, CDR2 LQKENI. The length of the CDR3 is 14 residues. The CDR3 here is CASSPLSGGEKLFF. CDR3 bases: TGTGCCAGCTCACCACTATCTGGGGGTGAAAAACTGTTTTTT. Together with reference TRBV18 and TRBJ1-4, the CDR3 gives the full variable domain: NAGVMQNPRHLVRRRGQEARLRCSPMKGHSHVYWYRQLPEEGLKFMVYLQKENIIDESGMPKERFSAEFPKEGPSILRIQQVVRGDSAAYFCASSPLSGGEKLFFGSGTQLSVL.

The rearrangement links TRBV15 to TRBJ1-5; tentative D call: TRBD1 (5 bases). This CDR3 has 15 residues. Germline V gives CDR1 LNHNV, CDR2 YYDKDF (reference sequence). V lost 0 bases and J lost 6, with 12 bases in between. The DNA for the CDR3 is TGTGCCACCAGCAGAGACAGGGCGGGCCTTCAGCCCCAGCATTTT. Translating it yields CATSRDRAGLQPQHF.

Of note for this clone: This sample also contains other DNA sequences that code for the same CDR3. V is TRBV6-5 and J is TRBJ2-7; perhaps TRBD1 as D (6 bases). Per germline, CDR1 MNHEY and CDR2 SVGAGI. The CDR3 is made up of 14 amino acids. V shed 0 bases and J shed 3 bases, with 9 bases lying between them. CDR3 in DNA: TGTGCCAGCAGTTACTCGGGACAAGACTACGAGCAGTACTTC. Translated, it gives CASSYSGQDYEQYF.

The V and J genes are TRBV4-1 and TRBJ2-1; a possible D gene is TRBD2 (6 bases). Trimming pared 1 base from V and 4 bases from J, leaving 20 bases between. The CDR3 has 18 amino acids. Germline CDR1 reads MGHRA; CDR2 reads YSYEKL. The CDR3 DNA is TGCGCCAGCAGCCAAGGTTCCCTGGGGGGAGTACGATACAATGAGCAGTTCTTC. Its translation is CASSQGSLGGVRYNEQFF.

The V and J genes are TRBV6-5 and TRBJ1-1; D is uncertain. Germline lookup yields CDR1 MNHEY and CDR2 SVGAGI. V shed 6 bases and J shed 8 bases, with 19 bases lying between them. There are 14 residues in the CDR3. CDR3 nucleotide sequence: TGTGCCAGCAGCCCCTTGGTGAGTTCCGGAGAAGCTTTCTTT. It codes for CASSPLVSSGEAFF.

This chain connects TRBV2 to TRBJ1-2; D is uncertain. The CDR3 length is 12 residues. Germline lookup yields CDR1 SNHLY and CDR2 FYNNEI. V was pared by 6 bases and J by 5 bases, with 10 bases between. The CDR3 sequence: CASRPSQYGYTF. CDR3 nucleotide sequence: TGTGCCAGCAGGCCCTCTCAATATGGCTACACCTTC.

This CDR3 is CASSVGTGSLYEQYF. DNA of the CDR3: TGTGCCAGCAGCGTAGGGACAGGGTCCCTTTACGAGCAGTACTTC. This chain connects TRBV5-5 to TRBJ2-7; TRBD1 aligns across 9 bases. CDR1 and CDR2 from the germline V gene are SGHKS and YYEKEE (reference sequence). CDR3 length: 15 amino acids. Losses at the gene ends were 4 bases for V and 4 bases for J; bases not matched to a gene: 9.

CDR3 DNA: TGTGCCAGTAGCCAAGGACCCATCCGAGGGGACAATCAGCCCCAGCATTTT. Protein sequence: CASSQGPIRGDNQPQHF. This chain connects TRBV19 to TRBJ1-5, with TRBD1 as a possible D gene (5 bases). CDR3 length: 17 amino acids. The germline V gene encodes CDR1 LNHDA and CDR2 SQIVND (reference sequence). Trimming stripped 6 bases from V and 3 bases from J, with 21 bases between.